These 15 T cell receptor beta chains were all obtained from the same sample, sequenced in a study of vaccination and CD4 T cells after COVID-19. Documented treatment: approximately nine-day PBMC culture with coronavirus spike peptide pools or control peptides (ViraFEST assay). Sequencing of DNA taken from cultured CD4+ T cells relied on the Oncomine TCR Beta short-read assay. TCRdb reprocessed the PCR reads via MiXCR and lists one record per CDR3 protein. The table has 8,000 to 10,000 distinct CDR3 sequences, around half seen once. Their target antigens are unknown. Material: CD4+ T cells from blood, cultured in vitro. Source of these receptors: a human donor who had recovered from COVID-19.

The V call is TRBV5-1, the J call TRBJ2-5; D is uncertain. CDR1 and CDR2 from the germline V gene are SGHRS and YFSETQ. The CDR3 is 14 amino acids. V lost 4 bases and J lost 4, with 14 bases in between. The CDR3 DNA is TGCGCCAGCAGCCAGGCCACATCGGGAGAGACCCAGTACTTC. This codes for CASSQATSGETQYF.

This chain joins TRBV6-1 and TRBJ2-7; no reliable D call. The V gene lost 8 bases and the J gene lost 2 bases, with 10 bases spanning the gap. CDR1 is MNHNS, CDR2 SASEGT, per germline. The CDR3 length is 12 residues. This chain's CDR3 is CASLGRPYEQYF. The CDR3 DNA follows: TGTGCCAGCCTTGGTCGGCCCTACGAGCAGTACTTC.

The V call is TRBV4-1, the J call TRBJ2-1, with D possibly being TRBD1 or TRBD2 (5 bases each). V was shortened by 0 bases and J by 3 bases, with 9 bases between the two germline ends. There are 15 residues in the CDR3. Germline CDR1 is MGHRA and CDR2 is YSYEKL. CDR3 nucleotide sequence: TGCGCCAGCAGCCAAGATCGGGACGTCTACAATGAGCAGTTCTTC. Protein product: CASSQDRDVYNEQFF.

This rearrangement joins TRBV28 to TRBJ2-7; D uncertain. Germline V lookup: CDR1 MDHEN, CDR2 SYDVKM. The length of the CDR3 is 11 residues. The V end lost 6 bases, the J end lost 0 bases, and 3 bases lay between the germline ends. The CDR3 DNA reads TGTGCCAGCAGCCGCTCCTACGAGCAGTACTTC. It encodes CASSRSYEQYF.

CDR3 sequence: CASSDGSPRANEQYF. The CDR3 DNA follows: TGTGCCAGCAGCGATGGCAGCCCCCGGGCTAACGAGCAGTACTTC. The V gene is TRBV6-1, the J gene TRBJ2-7; no clear D. Germline values: CDR1 MNHNS, CDR2 SASEGT. The V end was cut by 6 bases, the J end by 5 bases, with 20 bases between. This CDR3 spans 15 amino acids.

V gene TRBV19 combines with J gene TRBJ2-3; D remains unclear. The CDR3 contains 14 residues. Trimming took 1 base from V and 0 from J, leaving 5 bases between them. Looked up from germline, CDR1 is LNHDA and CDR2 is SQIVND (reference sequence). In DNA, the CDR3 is TGTGCCAGTAGTATAGGGCCTAGCACAGATACGCAGTATTTT. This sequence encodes CASSIGPSTDTQYF.

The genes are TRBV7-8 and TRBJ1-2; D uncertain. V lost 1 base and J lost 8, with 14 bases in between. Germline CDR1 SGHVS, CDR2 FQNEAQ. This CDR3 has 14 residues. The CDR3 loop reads CASSLGAAEIGYTF. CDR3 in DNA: TGTGCCAGCAGCTTAGGGGCAGCAGAAATCGGCTACACCTTC.

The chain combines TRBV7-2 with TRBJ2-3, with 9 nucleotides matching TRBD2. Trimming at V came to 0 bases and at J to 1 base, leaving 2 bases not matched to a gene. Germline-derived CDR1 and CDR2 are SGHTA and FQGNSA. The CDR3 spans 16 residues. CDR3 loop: CASSLAAGGRTDTQYF. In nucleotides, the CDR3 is TGTGCCAGCAGCTTAGCCGCGGGGGGGCGCACAGATACGCAGTATTTT. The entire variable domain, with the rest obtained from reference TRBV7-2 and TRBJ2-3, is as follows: GAGVSQSPSNKVTEKGKDVELRCDPISGHTALYWYRQSLGQGLEFLIYFQGNSAPDKSGLPSDRFSAERTGGSVSTLTIQRTQQEDSAVYLCASSLAAGGRTDTQYFGPGTRLTVL.

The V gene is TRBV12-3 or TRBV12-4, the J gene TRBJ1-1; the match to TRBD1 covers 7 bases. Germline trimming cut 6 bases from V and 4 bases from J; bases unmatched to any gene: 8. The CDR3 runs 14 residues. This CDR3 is CASRSRQGGTEAFF. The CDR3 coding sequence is TGTGCCAGCAGAAGCCGACAGGGAGGCACTGAAGCTTTCTTT.

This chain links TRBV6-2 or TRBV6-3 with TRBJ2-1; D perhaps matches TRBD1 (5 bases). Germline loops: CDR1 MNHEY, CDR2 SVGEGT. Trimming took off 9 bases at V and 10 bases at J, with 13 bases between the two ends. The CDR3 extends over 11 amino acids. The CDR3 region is CASQQDLEQFF. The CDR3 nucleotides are TGTGCCAGTCAACAGGATTTGGAGCAGTTCTTC.

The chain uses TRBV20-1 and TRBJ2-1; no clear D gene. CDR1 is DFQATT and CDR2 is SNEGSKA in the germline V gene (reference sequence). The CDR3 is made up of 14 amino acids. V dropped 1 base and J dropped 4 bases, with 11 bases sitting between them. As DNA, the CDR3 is TGCAGTGCTAGAGGTGCCGGACCTTACAATGAGCAGTTCTTC. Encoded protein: CSARGAGPYNEQFF.

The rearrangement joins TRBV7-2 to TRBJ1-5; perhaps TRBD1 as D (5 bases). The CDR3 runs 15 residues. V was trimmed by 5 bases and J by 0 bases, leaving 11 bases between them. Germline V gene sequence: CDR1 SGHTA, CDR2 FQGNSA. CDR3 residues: CASSPGLNSNQPQHF. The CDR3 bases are TGTGCCAGCAGCCCGGGACTTAATAGCAATCAGCCCCAGCATTTT.

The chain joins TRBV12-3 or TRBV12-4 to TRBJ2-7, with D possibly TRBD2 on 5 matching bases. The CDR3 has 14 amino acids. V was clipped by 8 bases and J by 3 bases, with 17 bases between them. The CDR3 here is CASRPGGRHYEQYF. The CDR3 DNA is TGTGCCAGCCGGCCGGGTGGGAGACACTACGAGCAGTACTTC.

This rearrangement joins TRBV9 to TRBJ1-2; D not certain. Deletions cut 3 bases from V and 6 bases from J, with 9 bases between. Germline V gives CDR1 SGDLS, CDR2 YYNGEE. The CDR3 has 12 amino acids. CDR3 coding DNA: TGTGCCAGCAGCGGAGGTCAAAATGGCTACACCTTC. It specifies CASSGGQNGYTF.

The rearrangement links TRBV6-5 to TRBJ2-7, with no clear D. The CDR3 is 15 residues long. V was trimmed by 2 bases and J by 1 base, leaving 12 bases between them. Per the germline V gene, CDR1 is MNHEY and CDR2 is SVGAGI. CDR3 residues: CASSYTGYGSYEQYF. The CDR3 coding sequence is TGTGCCAGCAGTTACACCGGATATGGGTCCTACGAGCAGTACTTC.